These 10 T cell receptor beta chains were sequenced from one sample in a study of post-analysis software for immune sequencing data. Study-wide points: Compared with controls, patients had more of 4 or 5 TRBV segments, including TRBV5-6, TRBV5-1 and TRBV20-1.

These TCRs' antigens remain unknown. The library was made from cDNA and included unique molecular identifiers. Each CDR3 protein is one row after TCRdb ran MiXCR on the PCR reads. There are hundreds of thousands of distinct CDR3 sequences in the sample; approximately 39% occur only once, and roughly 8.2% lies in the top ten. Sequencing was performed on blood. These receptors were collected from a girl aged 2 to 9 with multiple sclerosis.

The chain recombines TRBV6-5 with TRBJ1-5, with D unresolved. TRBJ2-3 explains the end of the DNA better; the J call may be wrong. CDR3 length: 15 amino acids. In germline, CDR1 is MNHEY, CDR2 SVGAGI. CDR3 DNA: TGTGCCAGCAGTTACTCGGTGTACAGCAATCAGCCCCAGTATTTT. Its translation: CASSYSVYSNQPQYF.

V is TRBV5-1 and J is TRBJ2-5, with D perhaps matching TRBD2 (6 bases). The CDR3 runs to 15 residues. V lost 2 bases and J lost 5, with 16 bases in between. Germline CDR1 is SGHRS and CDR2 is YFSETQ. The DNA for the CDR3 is TGCGCCAGCAGCTTCCGGGAGCCCCGGCGGGAGACCCAGTACTTC. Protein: CASSFREPRRETQYF.

CDR3 loop: CASSFLAGGPNEQFF. The CDR3 DNA follows: TGTGCCAGCAGTTTCTTGGCGGGGGGGCCGAATGAGCAGTTCTTC. V is TRBV28 and J is TRBJ2-1; 9 nucleotides line up with TRBD2. The germline CDR1 and CDR2 sequences are MDHEN and SYDVKM. Trimming cost V 3 bases and J 7 bases; bases outside gene matches: 7. This CDR3 spans 15 amino acids.

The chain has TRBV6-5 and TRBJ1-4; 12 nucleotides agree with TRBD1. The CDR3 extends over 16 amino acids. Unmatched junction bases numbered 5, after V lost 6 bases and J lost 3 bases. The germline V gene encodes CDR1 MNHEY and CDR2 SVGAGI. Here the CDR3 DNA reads TGTGCCAGCAGCCGGGACAGGGGGCTAGCTAATGAAAAACTGTTTTTT. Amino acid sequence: CASSRDRGLANEKLFF.

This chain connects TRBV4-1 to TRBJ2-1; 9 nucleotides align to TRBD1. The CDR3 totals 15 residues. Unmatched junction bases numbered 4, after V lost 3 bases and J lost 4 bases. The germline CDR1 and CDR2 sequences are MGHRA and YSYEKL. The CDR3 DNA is TGCGCCAGCAGCCACGGGACAGGGAGGTACAATGAGCAGTTCTTC. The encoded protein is CASSHGTGRYNEQFF.

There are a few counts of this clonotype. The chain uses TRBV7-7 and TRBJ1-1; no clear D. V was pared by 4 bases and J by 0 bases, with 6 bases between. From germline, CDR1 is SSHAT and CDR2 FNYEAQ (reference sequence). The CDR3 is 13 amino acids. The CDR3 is CASSSQVNTEAFF. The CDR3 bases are TGTGCCAGCAGCTCTCAGGTGAACACTGAAGCTTTCTTT.

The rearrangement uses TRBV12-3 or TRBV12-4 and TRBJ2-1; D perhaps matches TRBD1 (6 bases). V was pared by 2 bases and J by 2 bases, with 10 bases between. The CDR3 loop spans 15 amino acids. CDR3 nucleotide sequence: TGTGCCAGCAGTTTAAGACAGGTAACCTACAATGAGCAGTTCTTC. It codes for CASSLRQVTYNEQFF.

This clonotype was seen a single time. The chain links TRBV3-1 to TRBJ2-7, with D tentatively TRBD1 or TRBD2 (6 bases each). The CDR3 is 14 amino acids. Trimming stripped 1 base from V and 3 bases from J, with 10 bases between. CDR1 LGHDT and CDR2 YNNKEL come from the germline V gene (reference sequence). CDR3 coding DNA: TGTGCCAGCAGCCAAGCGGAGGGGGGCTACGAGCAGTACTTC. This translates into CASSQAEGGYEQYF.

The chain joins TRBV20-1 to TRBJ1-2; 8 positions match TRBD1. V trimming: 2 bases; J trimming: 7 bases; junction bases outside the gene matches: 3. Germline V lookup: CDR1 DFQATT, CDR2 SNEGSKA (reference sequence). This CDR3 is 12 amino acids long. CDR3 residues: CSARRDRSGYTF. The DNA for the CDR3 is TGCAGTGCTAGACGGGACAGGTCTGGCTACACCTTC.

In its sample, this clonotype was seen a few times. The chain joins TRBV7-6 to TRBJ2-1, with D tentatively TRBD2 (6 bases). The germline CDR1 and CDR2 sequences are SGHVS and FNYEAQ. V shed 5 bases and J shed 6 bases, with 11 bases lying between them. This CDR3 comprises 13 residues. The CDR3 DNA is TGTGCCAGCAGCAAAGGACTATCCAATGAGCAGTTCTTC. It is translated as CASSKGLSNEQFF.